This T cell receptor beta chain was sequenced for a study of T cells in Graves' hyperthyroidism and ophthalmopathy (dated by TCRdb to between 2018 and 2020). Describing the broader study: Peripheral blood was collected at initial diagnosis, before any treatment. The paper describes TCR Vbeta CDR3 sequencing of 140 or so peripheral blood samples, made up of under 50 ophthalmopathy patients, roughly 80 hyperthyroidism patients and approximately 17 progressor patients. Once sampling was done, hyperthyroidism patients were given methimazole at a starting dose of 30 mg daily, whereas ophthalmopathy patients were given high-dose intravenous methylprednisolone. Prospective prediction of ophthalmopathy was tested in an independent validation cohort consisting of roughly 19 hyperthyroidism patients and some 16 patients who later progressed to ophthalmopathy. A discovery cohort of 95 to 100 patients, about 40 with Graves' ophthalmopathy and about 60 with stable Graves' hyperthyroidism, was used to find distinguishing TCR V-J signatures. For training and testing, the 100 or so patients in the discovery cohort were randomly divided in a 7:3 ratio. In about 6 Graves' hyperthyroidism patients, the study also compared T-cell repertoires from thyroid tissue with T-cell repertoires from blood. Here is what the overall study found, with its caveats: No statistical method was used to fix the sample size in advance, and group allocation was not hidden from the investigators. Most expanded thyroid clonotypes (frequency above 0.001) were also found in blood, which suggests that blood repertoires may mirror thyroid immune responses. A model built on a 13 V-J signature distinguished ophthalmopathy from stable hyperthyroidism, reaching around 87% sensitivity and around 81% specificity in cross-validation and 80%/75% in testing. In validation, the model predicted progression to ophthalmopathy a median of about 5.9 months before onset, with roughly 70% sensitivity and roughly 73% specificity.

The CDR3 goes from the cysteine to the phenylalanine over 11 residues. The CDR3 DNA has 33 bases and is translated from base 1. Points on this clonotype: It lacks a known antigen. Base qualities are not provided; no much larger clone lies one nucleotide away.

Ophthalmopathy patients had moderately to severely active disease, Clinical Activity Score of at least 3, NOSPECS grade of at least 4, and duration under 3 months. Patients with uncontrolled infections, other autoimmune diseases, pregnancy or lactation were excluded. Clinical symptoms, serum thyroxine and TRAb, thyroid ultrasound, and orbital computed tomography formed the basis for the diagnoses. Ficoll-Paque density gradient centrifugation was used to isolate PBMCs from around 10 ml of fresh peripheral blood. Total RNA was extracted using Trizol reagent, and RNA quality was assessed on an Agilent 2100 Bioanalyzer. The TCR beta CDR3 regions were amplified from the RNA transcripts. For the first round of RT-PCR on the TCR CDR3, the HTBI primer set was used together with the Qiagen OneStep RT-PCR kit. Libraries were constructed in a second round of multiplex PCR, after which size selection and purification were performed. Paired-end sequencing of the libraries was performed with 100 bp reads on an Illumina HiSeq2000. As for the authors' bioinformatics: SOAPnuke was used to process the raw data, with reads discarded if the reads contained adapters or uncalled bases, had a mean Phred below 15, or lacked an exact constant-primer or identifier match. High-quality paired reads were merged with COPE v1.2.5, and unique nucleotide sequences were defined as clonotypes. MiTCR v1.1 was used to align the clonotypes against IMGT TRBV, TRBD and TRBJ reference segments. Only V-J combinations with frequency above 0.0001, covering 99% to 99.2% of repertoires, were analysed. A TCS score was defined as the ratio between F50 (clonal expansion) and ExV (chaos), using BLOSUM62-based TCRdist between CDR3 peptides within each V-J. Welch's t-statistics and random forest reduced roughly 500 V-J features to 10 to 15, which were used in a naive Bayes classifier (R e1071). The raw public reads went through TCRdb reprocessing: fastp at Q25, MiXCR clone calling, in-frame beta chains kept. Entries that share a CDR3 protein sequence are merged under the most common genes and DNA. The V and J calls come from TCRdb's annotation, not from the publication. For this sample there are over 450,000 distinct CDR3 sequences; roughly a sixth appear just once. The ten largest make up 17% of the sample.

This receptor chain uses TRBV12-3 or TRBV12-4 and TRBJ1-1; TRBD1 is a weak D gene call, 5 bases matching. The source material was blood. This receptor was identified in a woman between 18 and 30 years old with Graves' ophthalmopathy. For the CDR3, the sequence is CATRRGTEAFF. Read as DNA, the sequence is TGTGCTACCCGAAGGGGCACTGAAGCTTTCTTT.